Following are 2 T cell receptor beta chains from one sample sequenced in a study of OX40 agonist ivuxolimab in advanced cancers. The protocol was immunoSEQ multiplex PCR, while the TCRdb copy is restricted to in-frame clones and leaves out a portion. The repertoire holds about 19,000 clones, with approximately 71% as singletons. The specimen comprised CD4+ or CD8+ T cells sorted from blood, sampled in a trial of the OX40 agonist ivuxolimab. These receptors were obtained from an adult with an advanced solid tumor such as melanoma, head and neck, liver or kidney cancer.

This clone was recorded only once. The V gene is TRBV5-4, the J gene TRBJ1-2; 7 nucleotides match TRBD1. V was pared by 5 bases and J by 3 bases, with 7 bases of the junction left unmatched. The germline gives CDR1 SGHNT, CDR2 YYREEE (reference sequence). There are 14 residues in the CDR3. The CDR3 region is CASRASDRDYGYTF. The CDR3 coding sequence is TGTGCCAGCAGGGCATCCGACAGGGACTATGGCTACACCTTC. The variable domain in full, with the rest retrieved from reference TRBV5-4 and TRBJ1-2, is ETGVTQSPTHLIKTRGQQVTLRCSSQSGHNTVSWYQQALGQGPQFIFQYYREEENGRGNFPPRFSGLQFPNYSSELNVNALELDDSALYLCASRASDRDYGYTFGSGTRLTVV.

The V call is TRBV5-1, the J call TRBJ2-7; D is ambiguous. The CDR3 has 13 amino acids. The V end was cut by 0 bases, the J end by 3 bases, with 7 bases between. CDR1 and CDR2 (germline): SGHRS, YFSETQ. The CDR3 DNA sequence: TGCGCCAGCAGCTTGGACGGAAGCTACGAGCAGTACTTC. It is translated as CASSLDGSYEQYF.